Below are 31 T cell receptor beta chains sequenced from a single sample in a study of blood T cell repertoires in COVID-19. Libraries were prepared by immunoSEQ multiplex PCR; TCRdb keeps only in-frame clonotypes and omits some of them. The sample shows a few hundred thousand clones, 70% to 90% of them seen only once. What was sequenced was peripheral blood. The receptors here all came from a woman aged 30 to 39 with COVID-19, enrolled during active disease.

The sample holds one count of this clone. V usage is TRBV3-1 (or the pseudogene TRBV3-2) and J usage is TRBJ2-5, with 12 bases aligning to TRBD2. The germline gives CDR1 LGHDT, CDR2 YNNKEL (reference sequence). This CDR3 region has 17 residues. Trimming at V came to 0 bases and at J to 5 bases, leaving 7 bases not matched to a gene. CDR3 protein: CASSQDIGLAGQETQYF. CDR3 coding DNA: TGTGCCAGCAGCCAAGATATAGGACTAGCGGGACAGGAGACCCAGTACTTC.

The sample holds a few counts of this clone. The genes are TRBV27 and TRBJ2-2; TRBD2 agrees at 7 bases. After removal of 5 bases from V and 4 bases from J, the junction contained 7 bases not matched to a gene. The germline CDR1 and CDR2 sequences are MNHEY and SMNVEV (reference sequence). The CDR3 totals 15 residues. The CDR3 DNA sequence: TGTGCCAGCAGTCCCGCCAGCGGGACCACCGGGGAGCTGTTTTTT. Protein sequence: CASSPASGTTGELFF.

The rearrangement uses TRBV5-4 and TRBJ2-3; 10 nucleotides agree with TRBD2. Germline V gene sequence: CDR1 SGHNT, CDR2 YYREEE (reference sequence). V shed 4 bases and J 2 bases; nucleotides not matched to a gene: 7. The CDR3 consists of 16 residues. The CDR3 here is CASSIGLAANTDTQYF. DNA for the CDR3: TGTGCCAGCAGCATAGGACTAGCGGCAAACACAGATACGCAGTATTTT. The complete variable domain, with remaining parts taken from reference TRBV5-4 and TRBJ2-3, reads ETGVTQSPTHLIKTRGQQVTLRCSSQSGHNTVSWYQQALGQGPQFIFQYYREEENGRGNFPPRFSGLQFPNYSSELNVNALELDDSALYLCASSIGLAANTDTQYFGPGTRLTVL.

V and J are TRBV3-1 (or the pseudogene TRBV3-2) and TRBJ2-2; no definite D call. The CDR3 spans 15 residues. CDR1 LGHDT and CDR2 YNNKEL come from the germline V gene (reference sequence). The V end lost 0 bases, the J end lost 1 base, and 6 bases lay between the germline ends. The CDR3: CASSQESLNTGELFF. Written as DNA, the CDR3 is TGTGCCAGCAGCCAAGAAAGCTTGAACACCGGGGAGCTGTTTTTT.

The gene calls are TRBV6-6 and TRBJ1-1, with a tentative D call TRBD1 (6 bases). This CDR3 spans 14 amino acids. The germline gives CDR1 MNHNY, CDR2 SVGAGI (reference sequence). The ends were cut back, 6 bases at V and 6 bases at J, with 17 bases in the middle. CDR3 in amino acids: CASRQLLNRAEAFF. CDR3 in DNA: TGTGCCAGCAGACAATTGTTGAACAGGGCTGAAGCTTTCTTT.

The V and J genes are TRBV7-9 and TRBJ2-2; tentatively, D is TRBD2 (6 bases). Per the germline V gene, CDR1 is SEHNR and CDR2 is FQNEAQ (reference sequence). Trimming pared 8 bases from V and 6 bases from J, leaving 28 bases between. The CDR3 extends over 18 amino acids. The CDR3 loop is CASLDGLLRRDGPGELFF. Written as DNA, the CDR3 is TGTGCCAGCCTCGACGGGCTGCTCCGGCGGGATGGGCCCGGGGAGCTGTTTTTT.

This clone was recorded a few times. The chain carries TRBV10-3 and TRBJ2-5, with 10 bases matching TRBD1. With V trimmed by 3 bases and J by 5 bases, 6 bases remained unmatched. Germline V gene sequence: CDR1 ENHRY, CDR2 SYGVKD. CDR3 size: 15 residues. The CDR3 DNA reads TGTGCCATCAGTGACCCGGGACAGGGGTTGGAGACCCAGTACTTC. It yields the protein CAISDPGQGLETQYF.

This sequence joins TRBV25-1 and TRBJ1-4, with TRBD1 as a possible D gene (6 bases). Trimming pared 8 bases from V and 6 bases from J, leaving 19 bases between. The CDR3 sequence is 15 residues long. CDR1 and CDR2 (germline): MGHDK, SYGVNS. The CDR3 coding sequence is TGTGCCAGCGCCGAACCTTCGGGACACGATGAAAAACTGTTTTTT. This gives the protein CASAEPSGHDEKLFF.

V and J are TRBV11-3 and TRBJ2-1; a weak D match, TRBD1 (6 bases). In germline, CDR1 is SGHNT, CDR2 YENEEA. The CDR3 length is 14 residues. The germline V and J ends were trimmed by 0 bases and 6 bases, with 9 bases remaining between them. CDR3 loop: CASSLDSGVNEQFF. As DNA, the CDR3 is TGTGCCAGCAGCTTAGATTCAGGGGTCAATGAGCAGTTCTTC.

This clone has just one count. This sequence joins TRBV7-9 and TRBJ2-5, with D perhaps matching TRBD2 (5 bases). The V and J ends lost 0 bases and 4 bases respectively, with 12 bases between them. The CDR3 consists of 15 residues. CDR1 SEHNR and CDR2 FQNEAQ come from the germline V gene (reference sequence). The CDR3 DNA reads as TGTGCCAGCAGCTTAGCCGGGGTAGGGTTAGAGACCCAGTACTTC. It yields the protein CASSLAGVGLETQYF.

V usage is TRBV27 and J usage is TRBJ1-5; D is undetermined. Germline values: CDR1 MNHEY, CDR2 SMNVEV (reference sequence). The CDR3 runs 13 residues. Between the trimmed V and J ends, which lost 2 bases and 2 bases, there was a span of 4 bases. DNA of the CDR3: TGTGCCAGCAGTTTAAGCGGCAATCAGCCCCAGCATTTT. Translated: CASSLSGNQPQHF.

The chain joins TRBV5-8 to TRBJ1-2; tentative D call: TRBD1 (5 bases). Trimming took 7 bases from V and 3 from J, leaving 13 bases between them. This CDR3 region has 13 residues. Germline-derived CDR1 and CDR2 are SGHTS and YDEGEE. CDR3 in amino acids: CASGGGIDYGYTF. In DNA form, the CDR3 reads TGTGCCAGCGGGGGGGGTATAGACTATGGCTACACCTTC.

The rearrangement uses TRBV9 and TRBJ1-1; 8 positions match TRBD1. In germline, CDR1 is SGDLS, CDR2 YYNGEE. J was trimmed by 5 bases and V by 3 bases; bases with no gene match: 15. The CDR3 extends over 17 amino acids. The chain's CDR3 is CASSAGPTGAWRTEAFF. Here the CDR3 DNA reads TGTGCCAGCAGCGCCGGGCCGACAGGGGCTTGGAGGACTGAAGCTTTCTTT.

The V call is TRBV2, the J call TRBJ2-1, with 9 bases identical to TRBD1. Trimming removed 7 bases from V and 6 bases from J; junction bases left unmatched: 19. Germline CDR1 SNHLY, CDR2 FYNNEI. This CDR3 is built from 18 residues. For the CDR3, the DNA is TGTGCCAGCACTGCCCAGTTCCGACAGGGGGTTTGGATCAATGAGCAGTTCTTC. Residues: CASTAQFRQGVWINEQFF.

This rearrangement joins TRBV7-2 to TRBJ2-3, with TRBD2 identical over 12 bases. The germline gives CDR1 SGHTA, CDR2 FQGNSA. This CDR3 spans 18 amino acids. With V trimmed by 5 bases and J by 0 bases, 9 bases remained unmatched. This chain's CDR3 is CASSPYLAGGPSTDTQYF. The CDR3 DNA is TGTGCCAGCAGCCCATACCTAGCGGGGGGGCCGAGCACAGATACGCAGTATTTT.

This chain links TRBV19 with TRBJ1-4, with 9 bases fitting TRBD1. Germline V lookup: CDR1 LNHDA, CDR2 SQIVND (reference sequence). With 4 bases clipped from V and 7 bases from J, the junction kept 10 bases outside the gene matches. This CDR3 spans 16 amino acids. The CDR3 DNA follows: TGTGCCAGTAGTACACAAGCCGGGACAGGGTTTGAAAAACTGTTTTTT. Translation: CASSTQAGTGFEKLFF.

This chain connects TRBV28 to TRBJ1-3; D perhaps matches TRBD1 (5 bases). CDR1 MDHEN and CDR2 SYDVKM come from the germline V gene. V dropped 2 bases and J dropped 3 bases, with 17 bases sitting between them. This CDR3 has 17 amino acids. CDR3 nucleotides: TGTGCCAGCAGTTTAGGGGCCAGTGGAAGGGGTGGAAACACCATATATTTT. The encoded protein is CASSLGASGRGGNTIYF.

The genes are TRBV14 and TRBJ2-7, with 7 bases identical to TRBD2. CDR1 and CDR2 (germline): SGHDN, FVKESK. This CDR3 comprises 16 residues. Trimming cost V 1 base and J 3 bases; bases outside gene matches: 9. CDR3 sequence reads: CASSQGYGGGYYEQYF. CDR3 DNA: TGTGCCAGCAGCCAAGGGTACGGCGGGGGTTACTACGAGCAGTACTTC.

This clone turned up a few times. CDR3 coding DNA: TGTGCCAGCAGCCTATCCGTAACAGGCATTAACACTGAAGCTTTCTTT. Its translation: CASSLSVTGINTEAFF. The chain couples TRBV27 to TRBJ1-1; D possibly corresponds to TRBD1 (5 bases). Germline loops: CDR1 MNHEY, CDR2 SMNVEV (reference sequence). The CDR3 consists of 16 residues. V was clipped by 6 bases and J by 2 bases, with 19 bases between them.

The chain is built from TRBV7-2 and TRBJ1-3; 7 positions match TRBD1. Unmatched junction bases numbered 6, after V lost 5 bases and J lost 2 bases. This CDR3 is 15 amino acids long. Germline-derived CDR1 and CDR2 are SGHTA and FQGNSA. The CDR3: CASSPQGWAGNTIYF. CDR3 in DNA: TGTGCCAGCAGCCCACAGGGGTGGGCTGGAAACACCATATATTTT.

The rearrangement joins TRBV6-2 or TRBV6-3 to TRBJ2-7; D gene unclear. V lost 4 bases and J lost 6, with 10 bases in between. This CDR3 is built from 12 residues. The germline CDR1 and CDR2 sequences are MNHEY and SVGEGT. The CDR3 region is CASSFPGSEQYF. The DNA for the CDR3 is TGTGCCAGCAGTTTTCCAGGTTCCGAGCAGTACTTC.

The rearrangement uses TRBV6-2 or TRBV6-3 and TRBJ1-5, with TRBD1 as a possible D gene (5 bases). Germline CDR1 reads MNHEY; CDR2 reads SVGEGT. V was clipped by 2 bases and J by 5 bases, with 16 bases between them. The CDR3 extends over 16 amino acids. CDR3 sequence reads: CASSYPPTARYQPQHF. The CDR3 coding sequence is TGTGCCAGCAGTTACCCGCCGACAGCCCGATATCAGCCCCAGCATTTT.

This chain joins TRBV3-1 (or the pseudogene TRBV3-2) and TRBJ1-4; no firm D call. Deletions cut 3 bases from V and 7 bases from J, with 6 bases between. This CDR3 is 12 amino acids long. Germline V gives CDR1 LGHDT, CDR2 YNNKEL (reference sequence). The CDR3 sequence is CASSQASEKLFF. CDR3 coding DNA: TGTGCCAGCAGCCAGGCAAGTGAAAAACTGTTTTTT.

The CDR3 coding sequence is TGTGCCAGCAGCCGTGGACAGGGATTTAACAATGAGCAGTTCTTC. This gives the protein CASSRGQGFNNEQFF. V is TRBV7-2 and J is TRBJ2-1; 8 nucleotides line up with TRBD1. V was pared by 5 bases and J by 5 bases, with 8 bases of the junction left unmatched. Germline V gene lookup returns CDR1 SGHTA and CDR2 FQGNSA. The CDR3 has 15 residues.

V is TRBV9 and J is TRBJ2-5; D is possibly TRBD1 (6 bases). The CDR3 runs 17 residues. V lost 0 bases, J lost 1 base, and 16 bases lay in between. CDR1 is SGDLS, CDR2 YYNGEE, per germline. CDR3: CASSVGPGTLAQETQYF. Here the CDR3 DNA reads TGTGCCAGCAGCGTAGGCCCCGGGACATTAGCCCAAGAGACCCAGTACTTC.

J is TRBJ2-7 and V is TRBV29-1; possible D gene TRBD1, 6 bases. CDR3 length: 13 amino acids. Trimming took 6 bases from V and 1 from J, leaving 13 bases between them. Per the germline V gene, CDR1 is SQVTM and CDR2 is ANQGSEA. The CDR3 coding sequence is TGCAGCGTCCCCGGACAGTCTTCCTACGAGCAGTACTTC. Translation gives CSVPGQSSYEQYF.

Worth noting for this clone: A read error may produce the germline difference seen at one junction end. V is TRBV5-1 and J is TRBJ2-3; 7 bases agree with TRBD2. Germline V gives CDR1 SGHRS, CDR2 YFSETQ. The CDR3 loop spans 15 amino acids. The CDR3 is CASTLLADNTDTQYF. The CDR3 DNA follows: TGCGCCAGCACCTTGCTAGCGGATAACACAGATACGCAGTATTTT.

The V and J genes are TRBV11-3 and TRBJ2-3; TRBD1 agrees at 8 bases. Germline V lookup: CDR1 SGHNT, CDR2 YENEEA. The ends lost 2 bases at V and 2 bases at J; junction bases unmatched: 3. The CDR3 covers 15 residues. CDR3 protein: CASSLRQGHTDTQYF. CDR3 nucleotide sequence: TGTGCCAGCAGCTTACGACAGGGGCACACAGATACGCAGTATTTT.

The chain has TRBV14 and TRBJ2-3; D not resolved. The CDR3 is 15 amino acids. The V end was cut by 1 base, the J end by 0 bases, with 8 bases between. The germline gives CDR1 SGHDN, CDR2 FVKESK. For the CDR3, the DNA is TGTGCCAGCAGCCAAGGGGCTGCTAGCACAGATACGCAGTATTTT. This sequence encodes CASSQGAASTDTQYF.

The chain couples TRBV24-1 to TRBJ2-3; 9 bases map to TRBD2. The germline gives CDR1 KGHDR, CDR2 SFDVKD. V dropped 7 bases and J dropped 4; count of bases not matched to a gene: 5. CDR3 length: 14 residues. The CDR3 here is CATRRGGAPDTQYF. The DNA for the CDR3 is TGTGCCACCAGGCGCGGGGGGGCCCCAGATACGCAGTATTTT.

The CDR3: CASSLTTTYQETQYF. CDR3 DNA sequence: TGTGCCAGCAGCCTAACTACTACGTACCAAGAGACCCAGTACTTC. V and J are TRBV2 and TRBJ2-5; D is uncertain. V was cut by 6 bases and J by 0 bases, with 14 bases left in between. The CDR3 is 15 amino acids. Germline V gene sequence: CDR1 SNHLY, CDR2 FYNNEI.